This TCR beta chain stems from a study of cytomegalovirus exposure and HLA in healthy donors. Whole-study results and caveats: In a later analysis, DRB1 alleles had the most associated TCRs; HLA-C alleles the fewest. The study designated some 180 TCR beta chains cytomegalovirus-associated. HLA-A and HLA-B allele assignments for most subjects were reportedly predicted accurately using TCR beta sequences.

Germline loops: CDR1 WSHSY, CDR2 SAAADI. The V gene end was trimmed by 5 bases and the J gene end by 5 bases; junction bases not matched to a gene: 5. There are 15 residues in the CDR3. As regards this clone: Its antigen is undetermined.

60 Vbeta and 13 Jbeta primers were used in PCR. The table came from immunoSEQ multiplex PCR; TCRdb's copy has only in-frame clones and leaves some out. There are 270,000 or so clones in the sample; about nine tenths occur only once, and around 1.7% lies in the top ten. Sequenced: PBMCs. The chain joins TRBV10-2 to TRBJ2-1, with 11 nucleotides matching TRBD2. The clonotype comes from a girl aged 2-10 years in good health and CMV-seronegative. Here the CDR3 DNA reads TGCGCCAGCAGTAGCGGGACTAGCGGACACAATGAGCAGTTCTTC. Its protein is CASSSGTSGHNEQFF.